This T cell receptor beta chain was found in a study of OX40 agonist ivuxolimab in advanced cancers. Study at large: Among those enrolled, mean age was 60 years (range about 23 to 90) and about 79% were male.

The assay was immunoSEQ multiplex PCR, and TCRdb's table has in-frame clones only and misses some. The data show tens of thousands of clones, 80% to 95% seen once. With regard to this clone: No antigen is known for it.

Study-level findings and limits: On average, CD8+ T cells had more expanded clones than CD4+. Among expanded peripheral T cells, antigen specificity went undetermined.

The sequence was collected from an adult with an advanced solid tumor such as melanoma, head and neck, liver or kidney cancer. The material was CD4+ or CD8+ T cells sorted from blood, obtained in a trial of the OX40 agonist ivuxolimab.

The CDR3 sequence: CASSHVRRESGANVLTF. The CDR3 DNA is TGCGCCAGCAGCCATGTCAGACGGGAGTCTGGGGCCAACGTCCTGACTTTC. The chain uses TRBV4-1 and TRBJ2-6, with D perhaps TRBD2 (6 bases). CDR1 and CDR2 from the germline V gene are MGHRA and YSYEKL. CDR3 length: 17 residues. Trimming took off 3 bases at V and 1 base at J, with 13 bases between the two ends.